This is a list of T cell receptor beta chains from one sample in a study of PD-1 blockade in classical Hodgkin lymphoma. Profiling relied on immunoSEQ multiplex PCR, and the TCRdb table lists in-frame clones only, not all of them. The sample carries 15,000 to 25,000 clones, around 84% recorded once. The material sequenced was CD8+ T cells from blood, taken before the fourth cycle of nivolumab. The receptor set was obtained from a human donor with classical Hodgkin lymphoma. The CDR3 runs from the conserved cysteine through the conserved F or W. The D gene is left open where the match is weak.

TRBV6-5	TRBJ1-1	NA	CASSYSRALMNTEAFF	TGTGCCAGCAGTTACTCCAGGGCACTCATGAACACTGAAGCTTTCTTT
TRBV5-5	TRBJ1-4	NA	CATSSVQGEEKLFF	TGTGCCACCTCCAGTGTCCAGGGTGAGGAAAAACTGTTTTTT
TRBV2	TRBJ1-4	NA	CASSEAWDEKLFF	TGTGCCAGCAGTGAGGCCTGGGATGAAAAACTGTTTTTT
TRBV19	TRBJ2-7	NA	CASSTEIAREQYF	TGTGCCAGTAGTACCGAAATCGCGAGGGAGCAGTACTTC
TRBV7-9	TRBJ2-1	TRBD2	CASSLEAGTSVGDEQFF	TGTGCCAGCAGCTTAGAGGCGGGGACTAGCGTGGGGGATGAGCAGTTCTTC
TRBV5-6	TRBJ2-5	NA	CASSLALSQETQYF	TGTGCCAGCAGCTTGGCCCTCAGCCAAGAGACCCAGTACTTC
TRBV27	TRBJ2-2	NA	CASSRPSPNTGELFF	TGTGCCAGCAGTAGACCTAGCCCGAACACCGGGGAGCTGTTTTTT
TRBV9	TRBJ1-2	NA	CASSPWRESTYGYTF	TGTGCCAGCAGCCCCTGGAGGGAATCGACCTATGGCTACACCTTC
TRBV10-3	TRBJ1-1	TRBD1	CAISEPTGMNTEAFF	TGTGCCATCAGTGAGCCGACAGGGATGAACACTGAAGCTTTCTTT
TRBV19	TRBJ1-1	NA	CASSIKVSGLTEAFF	TGTGCCAGTAGTATAAAGGTTTCGGGTCTCACTGAAGCTTTCTTT
TRBV15	TRBJ1-1	NA	CATSPGLLNTEAFF	TGTGCCACCAGCCCTGGACTGCTGAACACTGAAGCTTTCTTT